This TCR beta chain originates from a study of control samples from healthy donors and cancer patients. Profiled with immunoSEQ multiplex PCR; TCRdb holds only in-frame clones, not every one. Among around 68,000 clones listed, approximately 86% were seen once. V was pared by 2 bases and J by 6 bases, with 7 bases between. CDR1 is SNHLY, CDR2 FYNNEI, per germline. The CDR3 spans 12 residues. The sample consisted of blood. This TCR was sampled from a man between 60 and 75 years old in good health. The chain is built from TRBV2 and TRBJ1-2; D remains unclear. The CDR3 loop is CASSETGNGYTF. The CDR3 nucleotides read TGTGCCAGCAGTGAAACTGGGAATGGCTACACCTTC.